This T cell receptor beta chain was identified during a study of cytomegalovirus exposure and HLA in healthy donors. This PCR relied on a set of 60 Vbeta primers and 13 Jbeta primers. Assay used: immunoSEQ multiplex PCR; TCRdb lists only in-frame clones, some missing. The sample yields under 120,000 clones, over 60% seen once. The germline V gene has CDR1 SGHTA and CDR2 FQGNSA. V shed 4 bases and J 2 bases; nucleotides not matched to a gene: 4. The CDR3 is 14 residues long. The sample holds a few counts of this clone. The rearrangement links TRBV7-2 to TRBJ1-2; 7 bases match TRBD1. Input material: PBMCs. The receptor was derived from a female donor in good health and CMV-seropositive. This CDR3 reads CASSSGQRNYGYTF. The CDR3 bases are TGTGCCAGCAGCTCGGGACAGAGGAACTATGGCTACACCTTC.